The 15 T cell receptor beta chains in this list originate from one sample, sequenced in a study of blood T cell repertoires in COVID-19. The repertoire was sequenced with immunoSEQ multiplex PCR; TCRdb's copy has only in-frame clones and lacks some. The table records approximately 230,000 clones, roughly 89% of them present only once. Source material: peripheral blood. These receptors were collected from a man aged 30-40 years who had recovered from COVID-19.

The gene calls are TRBV19 and TRBJ2-7, with D tentatively TRBD1 (7 bases). Germline assignment: CDR1 LNHDA and CDR2 SQIVND (reference sequence). V lost 9 bases and J 1 base, leaving 22 bases between the germline ends. The CDR3 totals 16 residues. The CDR3 nucleotides are TGTGCCAGAGGGACTGTTACCGGGACAGATTCCTACGAGCAGTACTTC. Translating gives CARGTVTGTDSYEQYF.

The chain combines TRBV19 with TRBJ1-2; no clear D. The CDR3 spans 10 residues. Deletions cut 8 bases from V and 6 bases from J, with 7 bases between. Germline CDR1 reads LNHDA; CDR2 reads SQIVND (reference sequence). This CDR3 is CASRGNGYTF. CDR3 in DNA: TGTGCCAGTCGAGGAAATGGCTACACCTTC.

The chain has TRBV5-1 and TRBJ1-2; 9 nucleotides match TRBD1. The V gene's germline CDR1 is SGHRS and CDR2 YFSETQ. This CDR3 contains 17 residues. The J segment lost 3 bases and the V segment lost 2 bases, leaving 11 bases of the junction unmatched. The DNA of the CDR3 is TGCGCCAGCAGCTTCCAGGGACAGGGTCTTGCGGACTATGGCTACACCTTC. It specifies CASSFQGQGLADYGYTF.

This clone showed up just once. The chain recombines TRBV18 with TRBJ1-1; no clear D. V lost 6 bases, J lost 0 bases, and 11 bases lay in between. Germline CDR1 and CDR2: KGHSH and LQKENI. The CDR3 is made up of 14 amino acids. The CDR3 DNA reads TGTGCCAGCTCGTTTGGGCAGATGAACACTGAAGCTTTCTTT. It specifies CASSFGQMNTEAFF.

This chain joins TRBV24-1 and TRBJ1-2; tentatively, D is TRBD1 (5 bases). This CDR3 has 13 residues. Deletions cut 8 bases from V and 4 bases from J, with 13 bases between. Germline CDR1 KGHDR, CDR2 SFDVKD. The CDR3 DNA sequence: TGTGCCACCAATGCAGGGACTACCTATGGCTACACCTTC. Its translation: CATNAGTTYGYTF.

V gene TRBV2 combines with J gene TRBJ1-5, with D possibly matching TRBD1 (6 bases). CDR1 and CDR2 (germline): SNHLY, FYNNEI. V was cut by 10 bases and J by 0 bases, with 13 bases left in between. This CDR3 is 14 amino acids long. The CDR3 is CATRQGSSNQPQHF. In DNA, the CDR3 is TGTGCCACCCGTCAGGGGAGTAGCAATCAGCCCCAGCATTTT.

A single count supports this clone. The rearrangement uses TRBV4-3 and TRBJ1-4, with a tentative D call TRBD1 (5 bases). The CDR3 loop spans 16 amino acids. V was shortened by 3 bases and J by 8 bases, with 19 bases between the two germline ends. Germline loops: CDR1 LGHNA, CDR2 YSLEER. CDR3 protein: CASSHQSGPYREKLFF. The CDR3 DNA follows: TGCGCCAGCAGCCACCAATCAGGGCCCTATAGGGAAAAACTGTTTTTT.

A few counts support this clone. This chain uses TRBV7-7 with TRBJ2-5, with D possibly matching TRBD1 (5 bases). Trimming pared 1 base from V and 5 bases from J, leaving 11 bases between. CDR3 length: 14 residues. Germline CDR1 SSHAT, CDR2 FNYEAQ (reference sequence). The CDR3 bases are TGTGCCAGCAGCTTAGATGGGGCATGGGAGACCCAGTACTTC. Amino acid sequence: CASSLDGAWETQYF.

The CDR3 nucleotides are TGTGCCAGCAGCTTAAACAGGGTAAGAAGGAACACTGAAGCTTTCTTT. This translates into CASSLNRVRRNTEAFF. J is TRBJ1-1 and V is TRBV7-9; D might be TRBD1 (6 bases). This CDR3 region has 16 residues. Trimming pared 2 bases from V and 1 base from J, leaving 14 bases between. Germline CDR1 reads SEHNR; CDR2 reads FQNEAQ (reference sequence).

This chain joins TRBV10-2 and TRBJ1-1; 10 bases are a match to TRBD1. This CDR3 has 14 residues. The V segment lost 6 bases and the J segment 4 bases; nucleotides outside the gene matches: 5. The germline CDR1 and CDR2 sequences are WSHSY and SAAADI. CDR3 DNA sequence: TGCGCCAGCAGCACCGGACAGGGGGTCACTGAAGCTTTCTTT. Its translation: CASSTGQGVTEAFF.

The table lists this clone with a count of one. The chain joins TRBV29-1 to TRBJ2-7; TRBD1 matches 8 bases. The CDR3 is made up of 13 amino acids. The germline V gene has CDR1 SQVTM and CDR2 ANQGSEA. Germline trimming cut 6 bases from V and 5 bases from J; bases unmatched to any gene: 9. CDR3 nucleotide sequence: TGCAGCGTCCTCGGGGACAGGTTGAACGAGCAGTACTTC. It translates to CSVLGDRLNEQYF.

The rearrangement links TRBV19 to TRBJ2-3, with TRBD2 as a possible D gene (5 bases). The CDR3 spans 15 residues. The germline V and J ends were trimmed by 5 bases and 1 base, with 13 bases remaining between them. Germline values: CDR1 LNHDA, CDR2 SQIVND (reference sequence). CDR3 sequence: CASSPYDGGTDTQYF. The DNA for the CDR3 is TGTGCCAGTAGTCCATACGACGGGGGCACAGATACGCAGTATTTT.

The V call is TRBV7-9, the J call TRBJ2-3; perhaps TRBD2 as D (5 bases). This CDR3 spans 15 amino acids. CDR1 is SEHNR, CDR2 FQNEAQ, per germline (reference sequence). Trimming took off 3 bases at V and 2 bases at J, with 12 bases between the two ends. The CDR3 DNA reads TGTGCCAGCAGCTTTAGGGCCGGGGACACAGATACGCAGTATTTT. It encodes CASSFRAGDTDTQYF.

The chain joins TRBV7-2 to TRBJ2-1; 7 bases line up with TRBD1. Germline CDR1 SGHTA, CDR2 FQGNSA. V dropped 5 bases and J dropped 8; count of bases not matched to a gene: 6. This CDR3 spans 13 amino acids. The CDR3 spells CASSLKTGHEQFF. For the CDR3, the DNA is TGTGCCAGCAGCCTGAAGACAGGGCATGAGCAGTTCTTC.

The chain combines TRBV6-1 with TRBJ1-2; possibly TRBD1 for D (6 bases). V lost 3 bases, J lost 4 bases, and 9 bases lay in between. Germline-derived CDR1 and CDR2 are MNHNS and SASEGT. The CDR3 contains 13 residues. DNA for the CDR3: TGTGCCAGCAGTGAGGACAGACGCTATGGCTACACCTTC. Amino acid sequence: CASSEDRRYGYTF.